These T cell receptor beta chains were read from a single sample in a study of blood T cell repertoires in COVID-19. Using immunoSEQ multiplex PCR, the repertoire was profiled, and TCRdb retains in-frame clones only, with some absent. The table has roughly 300,000 clones, around 85% seen once. The sample consisted of PBMCs or T cells enriched from blood (not recorded which). The source is a woman aged 35 to 49 with acute COVID-19. CDR3s include the opening cysteine and the closing phenylalanine or tryptophan. The D gene is left open where the match is weak. Clone size is stated in some rows and not others, as once, few, many or a class when expanded.

v_call,clone_size,d_call,j_call,cdr3_nt,cdr3_aa
TRBV28,-,TRBD2,TRBJ2-7,TGTGCCAGCAGTTTTGGGCTAGCGGGGTCCTACGAGCAGTACTTC,CASSFGLAGSYEQYF
TRBV27,-,TRBD1,TRBJ2-7,TGTGCCAGCAGTCAAACCCGGGACAGGGGAAACGAGCAGTACTTC,CASSQTRDRGNEQYF
TRBV25-1,-,-,TRBJ2-3,TGTGCCAGCAGTGAGTCTGGACTCGGTTTCGGTACGCAGTATTTT,CASSESGLGFGTQYF
TRBV7-3,-,TRBD2,TRBJ2-5,TGTGCCAGCAGCTTGGGGGGGTACCAAGAGACCCAGTACTTC,CASSLGGYQETQYF
TRBV7-2,-,TRBD2,TRBJ2-2,TGTGCCAGCATTGCGGGGGACACCGGGGAGCTGTTTTTT,CASIAGDTGELFF
TRBV7-2,-,TRBD2,TRBJ2-1,TGTGCCAGCATGCTGACTAGCGGGGGACTCTCCTACAATGAGCAGTTCTTC,CASMLTSGGLSYNEQFF
TRBV19,once,TRBD1,TRBJ1-2,TGTGCCAGTAGTATAGAAGCGGACAGGGGGCTGGCGGACTATGGCTACACCTTC,CASSIEADRGLADYGYTF
TRBV19,-,TRBD1,TRBJ1-5,TGTGCCAGTAGTATGCGGGACAGAAGCAATCAGCCCCAGCATTTT,CASSMRDRSNQPQHF
TRBV11-2,-,-,TRBJ1-1,TGTGCCAGCAGCGGGGTAGGGGGAACTGAAGCTTTCTTT,CASSGVGGTEAFF
TRBV4-3,-,-,TRBJ2-3,TGCGCCAGCAGCCAAGCGACAGGCACAGATACGCAGTATTTT,CASSQATGTDTQYF
TRBV12-3/TRBV12-4,-,-,TRBJ2-3,TGTGCCAGCAGTTTTTCCGGGGGGCAGTATTTT,CASSFSGGQYF
TRBV27,-,-,TRBJ2-3,TGTGCCAGCAGTTCACTTACCAGGACTCTTTCTGTTCAGTATTTT,CASSSLTRTLSVQYF
TRBV30,-,TRBD1,TRBJ1-5,TGTGCCTGGAGTCTAAGGGGACAGGGAATCGAGGTGAGCAATCAGCCCCAGCATTTT,CAWSLRGQGIEVSNQPQHF
TRBV28,-,TRBD1,TRBJ1-2,TGTGCCAGCGTACGGACAGGGGGCTACTTACTTGAATGGGGCTACACCTTC,CASVRTGGYLLEWGYTF
TRBV5-5,-,TRBD1,TRBJ1-2,TGTGCCAGCAGCACGACAGGGAGCTATGGCTACACCTTC,CASSTTGSYGYTF
TRBV11-2,-,-,TRBJ1-1,TGTGCCAGCAGCCCGCCGGGGGGACTCGCGAACACTGAAGCTTTCTTT,CASSPPGGLANTEAFF
TRBV7-8,-,TRBD2,TRBJ2-5,TGTGCCAGCAGCTTATTGGGGGGAGGGCAGGGTGAGACCCAGTACTTC,CASSLLGGGQGETQYF
TRBV19,-,-,TRBJ1-1,TGTGCCAGTAGTACCCGGCGGGGGGAGAACACTGAAGCTTTCTTT,CASSTRRGENTEAFF
TRBV5-1,-,-,TRBJ2-2,TGCGCCAGCAGCATGAACAGCTTCGGGGAGCTGTTTTTT,CASSMNSFGELFF
TRBV9,-,TRBD1,TRBJ1-2,TGTGCCAGCAGCCCCTCGCCCTCGGGACAGGGGGCAGGTGGCTACACCTTC,CASSPSPSGQGAGGYTF
TRBV5-1,few,-,TRBJ1-6,TGCGCCAGCAGCTTGCTCAGTTACAGGGAAAATTCACCCCTCCACTTT,CASSLLSYRENSPLHF
TRBV6-2/TRBV6-3,few,TRBD2,TRBJ2-2,TGTGCCAGCAGTGTTGGGGACTACCTCTCGGAGCTGTTTTTT,CASSVGDYLSELFF
TRBV4-1,-,-,TRBJ1-4,TGCGCCAGCAGCCTGACCGACAGAATTAATGAAAAACTGTTTTTT,CASSLTDRINEKLFF
TRBV5-1,-,-,TRBJ1-2,TGCGCCAGCAGCTTGGAGCAGGGTGGGGCAAATGGCTACACCTTC,CASSLEQGGANGYTF
TRBV2,-,-,TRBJ2-3,TGTGCCAGCAGGTTTCCCGGGACAGATACGCAGTATTTT,CASRFPGTDTQYF
TRBV15,-,-,TRBJ2-1,TGTGCCACCAGCGGAAGGGGGCGCCCCGGGGGTAATGAGCAGTTCTTC,CATSGRGRPGGNEQFF
TRBV27,-,-,TRBJ1-5,TGTGCCAGCAGTCCCACATTTTTTCAGCCCCAGCATTTT,CASSPTFFQPQHF
TRBV19,-,TRBD1,TRBJ1-5,TGTGCCAGTAGTACCGGACAGGGCAATCAGCCCCAGCATTTT,CASSTGQGNQPQHF
TRBV4-3,-,-,TRBJ1-6,TGCGCCAGCAGCCAAGATGGGAGAGATTCACCCCTCCACTTT,CASSQDGRDSPLHF
TRBV7-2,-,TRBD2,TRBJ2-3,TGTGCCAGCAGCTTGAAGCGGGGGGGCCCCGATACGCAGTATTTT,CASSLKRGGPDTQYF
TRBV29-1,-,TRBD1,TRBJ1-2,TGCAGCGTTGAACCATCACTGACAGGGGTGTATGGCTACACCTTC,CSVEPSLTGVYGYTF
TRBV6-1,-,TRBD1,TRBJ1-2,TGTGCCAGCAGTGAAGTAACCCGGGACAGGCGTTATGGCTACACCTTC,CASSEVTRDRRYGYTF
TRBV27,-,-,TRBJ2-7,TGTGCCAGCAGAACCGAGATGGGCAATGAGCAGTACTTC,CASRTEMGNEQYF
TRBV7-3,-,TRBD1,TRBJ1-6,TGTGCCAGCAGCTTAGATATGGGACAGGGGATTGTCTATAATTCACCCCTCCACTTT,CASSLDMGQGIVYNSPLHF
TRBV15,-,-,TRBJ2-5,TGTGCCACCAGCAAGGATGGAGCCCAAGAGACCCAGTACTTC,CATSKDGAQETQYF
TRBV1,-,-,TRBJ2-7,TGCACCAGCAGCCGCTCCGGGTGGCTATCCGACTACGAGCAGTACTTC,CTSSRSGWLSDYEQYF
TRBV18,-,-,TRBJ1-4,TGTGCCAGCTCACGAGAGGGAGAAGGGAATGAAAAACTGTTTTTT,CASSREGEGNEKLFF
TRBV4-1,-,TRBD1,TRBJ2-1,TGCGCCAGCAGCCAACCGGGACAGTCCTACCAGAGCTCCTACAATGAGCAGTTCTTC,CASSQPGQSYQSSYNEQFF
TRBV6-4,-,TRBD1,TRBJ2-7,TGTGCCAGCAGTGAAGGGACAGGTGGACCCTACGAGCAGTACTTC,CASSEGTGGPYEQYF
TRBV5-1,-,TRBD1,TRBJ2-7,TGCGCCAGCAGCCCGGACAGGCCCTACGAGCAGTACTTC,CASSPDRPYEQYF
TRBV18,-,-,TRBJ2-1,TGTGCCAGCTCACCGGCAGGGGTCGACAATGAGCAGTTCTTC,CASSPAGVDNEQFF
TRBV7-9,-,-,TRBJ1-1,TGTGCCAGCAGATCGCCGGGACAAGACACTGAAGCTTTCTTT,CASRSPGQDTEAFF